This is a list of T cell receptor beta chains from one sample in a study of blood T cell repertoires in COVID-19. The table came from immunoSEQ multiplex PCR; TCRdb's copy has only in-frame clones and leaves some out. The data contain roughly 60,000 clones, roughly four fifths of them singletons. Sample: peripheral blood. The origin of the receptors is an elderly man with acute or convalescent COVID-19. Each CDR3 is given with its conserved first and last residue. A D gene is named only where the DNA matches it firmly. The size field is filled for only some rows; it gives once, few, many or a size class.

d_gene	j_gene	abundance	v_gene	CDR3aa	CDR3nt
.	TRBJ2-5	.	TRBV5-1	CASTAAGGETQYF	TGCGCCAGCACCGCGGCTGGGGGGGAGACCCAGTACTTC
TRBD1	TRBJ2-2	.	TRBV7-2	CASSSVSGTATGELFF	TGTGCCAGCAGCTCAGTCTCCGGGACAGCCACCGGGGAGCTGTTTTTT
.	TRBJ1-2	.	TRBV9	CASSQGKGEVRYGYTF	TGTGCCAGCAGCCAGGGGAAGGGAGAAGTGAGGTATGGCTACACCTTC
.	TRBJ2-3	.	TRBV5-1	CASSLPGASTDTQYF	TGCGCCAGCAGCTTACCAGGGGCCAGCACAGATACGCAGTATTTT
.	TRBJ2-5	.	TRBV7-9	CASSLGSGGETQYF	TGTGCCAGCAGCTTAGGTTCTGGAGGGGAGACCCAGTACTTC
TRBD2	TRBJ2-7	.	TRBV5-1	CASSPSSGTSGVYEQYF	TGCGCCAGCAGCCCCTCCTCCGGGACTAGCGGGGTTTACGAGCAGTACTTC
TRBD1	TRBJ1-1	many	TRBV5-1	CASRETGDTEAFF	TGCGCCAGCAGAGAGACAGGGGACACTGAAGCTTTCTTT
.	TRBJ2-7	.	TRBV29-1	CSVGQYPAYEQYF	TGCAGCGTTGGACAATACCCCGCCTACGAGCAGTACTTC
.	TRBJ1-1	once	TRBV7-8	CATTLMYTEAFF	TGTGCCACGACTCTGATGTACACTGAAGCTTTCTTT
TRBD1	TRBJ1-1	.	TRBV7-9	CASSLGQGDTEAFF	TGTGCCAGCAGCTTAGGTCAGGGGGACACTGAAGCTTTCTTT
.	TRBJ2-1	.	TRBV3-1/TRBV3-2	CASSQDRRGNEQFF	TGTGCCAGCAGCCAAGATCGGCGGGGCAATGAGCAGTTCTTC
.	TRBJ2-3	.	TRBV4-1	CASSQVVRDTDTQYF	TGCGCCAGCAGCCAAGTTGTCAGGGACACAGATACGCAGTATTTT
TRBD1	TRBJ2-2	.	TRBV5-5	CASSPIKQGSGELFF	TGTGCCAGCAGCCCAATTAAACAGGGGTCTGGGGAGCTGTTTTTT
TRBD1	TRBJ2-1	.	TRBV2	CASTPGQSYNEQFF	TGTGCCAGCACACCGGGACAGTCTTACAATGAGCAGTTCTTC
.	TRBJ1-5	.	TRBV7-2	CASSLALNSYQPQHF	TGTGCCAGCAGCTTAGCGCTAAACAGTTATCAGCCCCAGCATTTT
.	TRBJ1-3	.	TRBV6-1	CASSERGPGNTIYF	TGTGCCAGCAGTGAACGGGGTCCTGGAAACACCATATATTTT
.	TRBJ1-3	once	TRBV5-3	CARSFLRGGSGNTIYF	TGTGCCAGAAGCTTTCTAAGGGGAGGCTCTGGAAACACCATATATTTT
TRBD1	TRBJ1-6	.	TRBV9	CASRGQGPGLAPLHF	TGTGCCAGCAGGGGACAGGGTCCTGGTCTCGCACCCCTCCACTTT
TRBD2	TRBJ2-3	.	TRBV24-1	CATSVGGGLTDTQYF	TGTGCCACCAGTGTCGGCGGGGGACTCACAGATACGCAGTATTTT
.	TRBJ2-7	.	TRBV19	CASSIRGTSSEQYF	TGTGCCAGTAGTATTCGGGGGACCTCGAGCGAGCAGTACTTC
TRBD1	TRBJ1-2	few	TRBV6-1	CASSEGTGLYGYTF	TGTGCCAGCAGTGAAGGGACAGGACTCTATGGCTACACCTTC
.	TRBJ1-5	.	TRBV19	CASSIIGLESGQPQHF	TGTGCCAGTAGTATAATAGGTCTAGAATCCGGTCAGCCCCAGCATTTT
TRBD1	TRBJ1-4	.	TRBV4-1	CASSQETGEDKKLFF	TGCGCCAGCAGCCAAGAAACAGGGGAGGATAAAAAACTGTTTTTT
.	TRBJ1-1	once	TRBV7-2	CASSIRAPNTEAFF	TGTGCCAGCAGCATCAGGGCACCCAACACTGAAGCTTTCTTT
TRBD2	TRBJ2-2	.	TRBV15	CATSRDAGLAGITGELFF	TGTGCCACCAGCAGAGATGCCGGACTAGCGGGAATCACCGGGGAGCTGTTTTTT
.	TRBJ1-5	.	TRBV18	CASSLQGGQPQHF	TGTGCCAGCTCACTGCAGGGAGGGCAGCCCCAGCATTTT
TRBD1	TRBJ1-5	few	TRBV7-2	CASSSADRGSNQPQHF	TGTGCCAGCAGCTCGGCGGACAGGGGGAGCAATCAGCCCCAGCATTTT
TRBD1	TRBJ1-4	few	TRBV27	CASSASGTGTFATNEKLFF	TGTGCCAGCAGTGCTTCCGGGACAGGCACTTTTGCAACTAATGAAAAACTGTTTTTT
TRBD1	TRBJ1-4	.	TRBV5-1	CASSADRLPHEKLFF	TGCGCCAGCAGCGCGGACAGGTTACCGCATGAAAAACTGTTTTTT
.	TRBJ2-3	once	TRBV7-9	CASSHQAKGRRGLTDTQYF	TGTGCCAGCAGCCACCAGGCTAAGGGTAGGAGGGGGCTCACAGATACGCAGTATTTT
.	TRBJ2-7	.	TRBV13	CASRGHTYEQYF	TGTGCCAGCAGGGGCCATACCTACGAGCAGTACTTC
.	TRBJ2-2	.	TRBV2	CASSERQMNTGELFF	TGTGCCAGCAGTGAAAGACAAATGAACACCGGGGAGCTGTTTTTT